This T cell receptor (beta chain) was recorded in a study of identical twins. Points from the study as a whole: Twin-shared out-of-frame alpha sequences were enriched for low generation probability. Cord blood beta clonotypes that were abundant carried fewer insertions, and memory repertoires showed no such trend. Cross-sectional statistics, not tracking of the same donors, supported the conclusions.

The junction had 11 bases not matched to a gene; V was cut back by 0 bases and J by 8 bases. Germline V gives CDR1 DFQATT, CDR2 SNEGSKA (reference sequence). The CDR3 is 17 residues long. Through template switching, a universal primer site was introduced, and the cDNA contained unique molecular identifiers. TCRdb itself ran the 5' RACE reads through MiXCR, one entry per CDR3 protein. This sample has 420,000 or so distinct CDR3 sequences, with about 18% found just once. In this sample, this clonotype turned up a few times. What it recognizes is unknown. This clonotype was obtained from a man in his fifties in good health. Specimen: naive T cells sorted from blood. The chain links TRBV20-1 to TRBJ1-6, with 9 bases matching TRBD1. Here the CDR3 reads CSARDRSGTGNYSPLHF. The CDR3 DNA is TGCAGTGCTAGAGACCGTTCCGGGACAGGGAATTATTCACCCCTCCACTTT.